These 27 T cell receptor beta chains were all obtained from the same sample, sequenced in a study of blood T cell repertoires in COVID-19. The data were produced by immunoSEQ multiplex PCR, yet TCRdb's version contains in-frame clones alone and is incomplete. The sample includes tens of thousands of clones, approximately 80% of them seen just once. The sequenced material came from peripheral blood. The source of these receptors is a woman aged 55-69 years with acute or convalescent COVID-19.

The chain combines TRBV5-1 with TRBJ2-3; the D gene is possibly TRBD1 (6 bases). CDR1 is SGHRS and CDR2 is YFSETQ in the germline V gene. Trimming cost V 2 bases and J 2 bases, with 12 bases left between them. CDR3 size: 15 residues. The CDR3: CASSLTGTNTDTQYF. The CDR3 DNA reads TGCGCCAGCAGCTTAACCGGGACAAACACAGATACGCAGTATTTT.

The chain carries TRBV5-6 and TRBJ1-1; D ambiguous. V was clipped by 0 bases and J by 8 bases, with 11 bases between them. Germline-derived CDR1 and CDR2 are SGHDT and YYEEEE. The CDR3 totals 13 residues. The CDR3 is CASSLVIGGEAFF. Here the CDR3 DNA reads TGTGCCAGCAGCTTGGTGATCGGCGGAGAAGCTTTCTTT.

The chain carries TRBV29-1 and TRBJ1-1, with D possibly matching TRBD1 (6 bases). The germline V gene encodes CDR1 SQVTM and CDR2 ANQGSEA. The CDR3 is 10 amino acids. The CDR3 DNA reads as TGCAGAACAGACAGGAGTGAAGCTTTCTTT. Residues: CRTDRSEAFF. The full variable domain, rest sourced from reference TRBV29-1 and TRBJ1-1, is SAVISQKPSRDICQRGTSLTIQCQVDSQVTMMFWYRQQPGQSLTLIATANQGSEATYESGFVIDKFPISRPNLTFSTLTVSNMSPEDSSIYLCRTDRSEAFFGQGTRLTVV.

This chain links TRBV5-1 with TRBJ1-2; a possible D gene is TRBD1 (6 bases). V lost 2 bases and J 4 bases, leaving 12 bases between the germline ends. Germline values: CDR1 SGHRS, CDR2 YFSETQ. The CDR3 has 14 amino acids. The CDR3: CASSLSDRTYGYTF. As DNA, the CDR3 is TGCGCCAGCAGCTTATCCGACAGGACCTATGGCTACACCTTC.

This chain connects TRBV11-3 to TRBJ2-3; tentatively, D is TRBD1 (5 bases). This CDR3 has 15 amino acids. V was cut by 6 bases and J by 4 bases, with 17 bases left in between. Germline lookup yields CDR1 SGHNT and CDR2 YENEEA. The CDR3 sequence is CASSLAQGQPDTQYF. For the CDR3, the DNA is TGTGCCAGCAGTCTCGCTCAGGGCCAGCCAGATACGCAGTATTTT.

V gene TRBV15 combines with J gene TRBJ2-1; 7 bases agree with TRBD1. From germline, CDR1 is LNHNV and CDR2 YYDKDF (reference sequence). The CDR3 is made up of 15 amino acids. V was clipped by 0 bases and J by 6 bases; unmatched bases: 5. The CDR3, as DNA: TGTGCCACCAGCAGAGACAGGGGGTGGGCCAATGAGCAGTTCTTC. Protein product: CATSRDRGWANEQFF.

The chain couples TRBV7-2 to TRBJ2-7; tentative D call: TRBD2 (5 bases). The V end was cut by 4 bases, the J end by 0 bases, with 10 bases between. The germline gives CDR1 SGHTA, CDR2 FQGNSA. The CDR3 sequence is 14 residues long. The CDR3 bases are TGTGCCAGCAGCTCCCCACTAGGCTCCTACGAGCAGTACTTC. Its translation: CASSSPLGSYEQYF.

The chain joins TRBV5-1 to TRBJ2-3, with TRBD1 identical over 7 bases. V lost 4 bases and J lost 3; bases outside the gene matches: 11. CDR3 length: 16 amino acids. Germline CDR1 is SGHRS and CDR2 is YFSETQ. Here the CDR3 reads CASSAFQGEGTDTQYF. The CDR3 region has the DNA TGCGCCAGCAGCGCATTCCAGGGGGAAGGGACAGATACGCAGTATTTT.

The rearrangement joins TRBV24-1 to TRBJ1-5; the match to TRBD1 covers 10 bases. V gave up 5 bases and J gave up 0 bases; unmatched junction bases: 9. The CDR3 extends over 18 amino acids. The germline gives CDR1 KGHDR, CDR2 SFDVKD. The CDR3 DNA sequence: TGTGCCACCAGTGCCCATCCGGGACAGGGGAGTAGCAATCAGCCCCAGCATTTT. Its protein product is CATSAHPGQGSSNQPQHF.

This clone has only a few counts. The chain recombines TRBV5-6 with TRBJ1-3; the D gene is possibly TRBD1 (6 bases). CDR1 and CDR2 (germline): SGHDT, YYEEEE. The length of the CDR3 is 14 residues. V lost 5 bases and J 3 bases, leaving 12 bases between the germline ends. The chain's CDR3 is CASRNSGVGNTIYF. The DNA for the CDR3 is TGTGCCAGCAGGAATTCAGGGGTTGGAAACACCATATATTTT.

This chain links TRBV7-9 with TRBJ2-5, with D maybe TRBD1 (6 bases). CDR3 length equals 14 residues. Germline CDR1 is SEHNR and CDR2 is FQNEAQ (reference sequence). The V end lost 1 base, the J end lost 6 bases, and 12 bases lay between the germline ends. Here the CDR3 DNA reads TGTGCCAGCAGCTTAGGTCAGGGGAGACAGACCCAGTACTTC. This gives the protein CASSLGQGRQTQYF.

This sequence joins TRBV19 and TRBJ2-3, with D maybe TRBD2 (7 bases). The CDR3 sequence is 16 residues long. Deletions cut 4 bases from V and 4 bases from J, with 18 bases between. Germline V CDR1 and CDR2: LNHDA, SQIVND (reference sequence). The CDR3 loop reads CASSKGGVGRADTQYF. The CDR3 DNA is TGTGCCAGTAGTAAAGGGGGGGTGGGTCGCGCAGATACGCAGTATTTT.

The chain uses TRBV7-2 and TRBJ1-2; the match to TRBD1 covers 12 bases. Germline values: CDR1 SGHTA, CDR2 FQGNSA. V lost 1 base, J lost 7 bases, and 7 bases stayed unmatched. The CDR3 is made up of 16 amino acids. The DNA for the CDR3 is TGTGCCAGCAGCTTAGATGGGACAGGGGGCGCGGGTGGCTACACCTTC. Amino acid sequence: CASSLDGTGGAGGYTF.

The chain joins TRBV5-6 to TRBJ1-1, with D unclear. The germline V and J ends were trimmed by 4 bases and 0 bases, with 13 bases remaining between them. The CDR3 is 15 residues long. Germline V gene sequence: CDR1 SGHDT, CDR2 YYEEEE. CDR3 in DNA: TGTGCCAGCAGCGCCGTACGGAGGATGAACACTGAAGCTTTCTTT. Its translation is CASSAVRRMNTEAFF.

CDR3 protein: CASSQERASGEGETQYF. DNA of the CDR3: TGCGCCAGCAGCCAAGAAAGGGCTAGCGGGGAGGGAGAGACCCAGTACTTC. The genes are TRBV4-3 and TRBJ2-5, with 9 bases aligning to TRBD2. V gave up 0 bases and J gave up 4 bases; unmatched junction bases: 9. The germline V gene has CDR1 LGHNA and CDR2 YSLEER. CDR3 length equals 17 residues.

The rearrangement links TRBV7-2 to TRBJ1-2; D is possibly TRBD1 (6 bases). The CDR3 extends over 15 amino acids. The V end lost 1 base, the J end lost 8 bases, and 17 bases lay between the germline ends. Germline CDR1 is SGHTA and CDR2 is FQGNSA. DNA of the CDR3: TGTGCCAGCAGCTTAGTAACAGGGCAGGGTAGGGGCTACACCTTC. Encoded protein: CASSLVTGQGRGYTF.

V is TRBV29-1 and J is TRBJ2-5, with 9 positions matching TRBD1. The CDR3 is made up of 13 amino acids. After removal of 3 bases from V and 5 bases from J, the junction contained 4 bases not matched to a gene. Per the germline V gene, CDR1 is SQVTM and CDR2 is ANQGSEA. The CDR3 DNA is TGCAGCGTTGACGAACAGGGGGCTGAGACCCAGTACTTC. Translation gives CSVDEQGAETQYF.

The chain is built from TRBV9 and TRBJ2-3, with 13 positions matching TRBD2. J lost 6 bases, V lost 4 bases, and 8 bases had no gene match. Germline CDR1 reads SGDLS; CDR2 reads YYNGEE. This CDR3 spans 16 amino acids. The DNA of the CDR3 is TGTGCCAGCAGCCCAACTAGCGGGGGGGCCACCGATACGCAGTATTTT. Amino acid sequence: CASSPTSGGATDTQYF.

CDR3 sequence: CASSQDNYEQYV. CDR3 sequence (DNA): TGTGCCAGCTCACAGGACAATTACGAGCAGTACGTC. The chain is built from TRBV18 and TRBJ2-7; weak D call: TRBD1 (5 bases). Trimming removed 4 bases at V and 4 bases at J, with 8 bases between. Germline V gives CDR1 KGHSH, CDR2 LQKENI. The CDR3 loop spans 12 amino acids.

This rearrangement joins TRBV9 to TRBJ1-2; TRBD1 might be the D (6 bases). Trimming stripped 4 bases from V and 4 bases from J, with 14 bases between. CDR1 and CDR2 (germline): SGDLS, YYNGEE. The CDR3 is 14 residues long. CDR3 DNA sequence: TGTGCCAGCAGCCTAGGGGGGGGAACCTATGGCTACACCTTC. Its translation: CASSLGGGTYGYTF. The entire variable domain, with the rest obtained from reference TRBV9 and TRBJ1-2, is as follows: DSGVTQTPKHLITATGQRVTLRCSPRSGDLSVYWYQQSLDQGLQFLIQYYNGEERAKGNILERFSAQQFPDLHSELNLSSLELGDSALYFCASSLGGGTYGYTFGSGTRLTVV.

J is TRBJ2-2 and V is TRBV7-2; the match to TRBD2 covers 7 bases. The V gene end was trimmed by 1 base and the J gene end by 2 bases; junction bases not matched to a gene: 4. This CDR3 is 16 amino acids long. Germline-derived CDR1 and CDR2 are SGHTA and FQGNSA. The CDR3: CASSLVPSGNTGELFF. The CDR3 coding sequence is TGTGCCAGCAGCTTAGTGCCTAGCGGAAACACCGGGGAGCTGTTTTTT.

The chain's CDR3 is CASSPPPGGLLNEQFF. The CDR3, as DNA: TGTGCCAGCTCACCCCCTCCAGGGGGCCTTCTAAATGAGCAGTTCTTC. The V and J genes are TRBV18 and TRBJ2-1, with TRBD1 matching over 8 bases. Germline-derived CDR1 and CDR2 are KGHSH and LQKENI. This CDR3 contains 16 residues. Unmatched junction bases numbered 11, after V lost 3 bases and J lost 7 bases.

This clone has at least ten counts. The chain joins TRBV7-9 to TRBJ2-3; D might be TRBD1 (5 bases). V dropped 1 base and J dropped 2 bases, with 13 bases sitting between them. The length of the CDR3 is 16 residues. Germline-derived CDR1 and CDR2 are SEHNR and FQNEAQ (reference sequence). DNA for the CDR3: TGTGCCAGCAGCTTAGGGCCAGGGTACGACACAGATACGCAGTATTTT. Its translation is CASSLGPGYDTDTQYF. Based on the CDR3 plus reference TRBV7-9 and TRBJ2-3, the full variable domain is DTGVSQNPRHKITKRGQNVTFRCDPISEHNRLYWYRQTLGQGPEFLTYFQNEAQLEKSRLLSDRFSAERPKGSFSTLEIQRTEQGDSAMYLCASSLGPGYDTDTQYFGPGTRLTVL.

The chain combines TRBV5-1 with TRBJ1-1, with 11 bases aligning to TRBD1. The V and J ends lost 3 bases and 6 bases, in that order; junction bases with no gene match: 1. Per the germline V gene, CDR1 is SGHRS and CDR2 is YFSETQ. The CDR3 is made up of 13 amino acids. CDR3 in amino acids: CASSWGQGAEAFF. CDR3 bases: TGCGCCAGCAGCTGGGGACAGGGGGCTGAAGCTTTCTTT.

The CDR3 spells CASSVGTGGTDTQYF. CDR3 nucleotides: TGTGCCAGTAGTGTGGGGACAGGGGGCACAGATACGCAGTATTTT. V is TRBV19 and J is TRBJ2-3; 10 bases are shared with TRBD1. The trim removed 5 bases at V and 1 base at J, leaving 3 bases unmatched. Germline V gene lookup returns CDR1 LNHDA and CDR2 SQIVND (reference sequence). This CDR3 spans 15 amino acids. Based on the CDR3 plus reference TRBV19 and TRBJ2-3, the full variable domain is DGGITQSPKYLFRKEGQNVTLSCEQNLNHDAMYWYRQDPGQGLRLIYYSQIVNDFQKGDIAEGYSVSREKKESFPLTVTSAQKNPTAFYLCASSVGTGGTDTQYFGPGTRLTVL.

This clone was counted only a few times. The chain carries TRBV7-2 and TRBJ1-3, with 7 bases lining up with TRBD1. The V and J ends lost 11 bases and 0 bases, in that order; junction bases with no gene match: 4. The CDR3 is 13 residues long. Germline V gives CDR1 SGHTA, CDR2 FQGNSA. The CDR3 here is CASRGYSGNTIYF. Here the CDR3 DNA reads TGTGCCTCCAGGGGGTACTCTGGAAACACCATATATTTT.

The J gene is TRBJ2-3, the V gene TRBV7-9, with 9 bases matching TRBD1. Germline lookup yields CDR1 SEHNR and CDR2 FQNEAQ (reference sequence). The trim removed 6 bases at V and 9 bases at J, leaving 16 bases unmatched. The CDR3 has 16 amino acids. The CDR3 here is CASRREGTGNLETQYF. In DNA, the CDR3 is TGTGCCAGCAGACGAGAGGGGACAGGGAATTTAGAGACGCAGTATTTT.